One sample yielded the 14 T cell receptor beta chains listed below, sequenced in a study of T cells after yellow fever vaccination (dated by TCRdb to about 2019). What this sample's treatment or condition label stands for: live attenuated yellow fever vaccine strain. To prepare the library, 5' RACE was applied. Sequenced using an Illumina HiSeq 2500. The public sequencing data were trimmed at Q25 with fastp and processed into clonotypes with MiXCR by TCRdb, which kept only in-frame beta chains. Each record represents a unique CDR3 protein, reported with the most common genes and DNA among its rows. Recorded for this sample are about 230,000 distinct CDR3 sequences; approximately 6.3% of them occurred a single time. The ten largest clones capture 0.8% to 1.2% of the sample. The sequenced sample was CD4+ T cells sorted from PBMCs, obtained on the day of the yellow fever booster vaccination. The receptor source for this set is a man between 25 and 39 years old who received the YFV17D yellow fever vaccine.

This clonotype was detected only a few times. The genes are TRBV27 and TRBJ2-3, with a possible D match to TRBD2 (5 bases). V was shortened by 10 bases and J by 2 bases, with 19 bases between the two germline ends. This CDR3 has 15 residues. Germline V gene sequence: CDR1 MNHEY, CDR2 SMNVEV (reference sequence). The CDR3 region is CATSSKLGDTDTQYF. DNA for the CDR3: TGTGCCACCTCTTCCAAACTCGGGGACACAGATACGCAGTATTTT.

This clonotype was seen repeatedly, ten times or more. The chain is built from TRBV11-2 and TRBJ2-3; 8 nucleotides match TRBD2. V was pared by 0 bases and J by 6 bases, with 11 bases of the junction left unmatched. The CDR3 spans 17 residues. Germline-derived CDR1 and CDR2 are SGHAT and FQNNGV. In DNA form, the CDR3 reads TGTGCCAGCAGCTTAGATCCCACTAGCGGTATTCGGGATACGCAGTATTTT. It codes for CASSLDPTSGIRDTQYF. Together with reference TRBV11-2 and TRBJ2-3, the CDR3 gives the full variable domain: EAGVAQSPRYKIIEKRQSVAFWCNPISGHATLYWYQQILGQGPKLLIQFQNNGVVDDSQLPKDRFSAERLKGVDSTLKIQPAKLEDSAVYLCASSLDPTSGIRDTQYFGPGTRLTVL.

The rearrangement links TRBV7-8 to TRBJ2-7, with 7 bases identical to TRBD2. The junction had 8 bases not matched to a gene; V was cut back by 0 bases and J by 0 bases. Per the germline V gene, CDR1 is SGHVS and CDR2 is FQNEAQ. This CDR3 has 17 amino acids. CDR3 sequence (DNA): TGTGCCAGCAGCTTAGCGCTAAAGGGCGGGAGCTCCTACGAGCAGTACTTC. Protein: CASSLALKGGSSYEQYF.

This clonotype was seen a few times. The chain combines TRBV12-3 or TRBV12-4 with TRBJ2-3; 8 nucleotides match TRBD2. This CDR3 has 15 amino acids. Germline trimming cut 6 bases from V and 6 bases from J; bases unmatched to any gene: 11. This chain's CDR3 is CASRPAGAQADTQYF. CDR3 coding DNA: TGTGCCAGCAGGCCAGCGGGAGCTCAAGCCGATACGCAGTATTTT.

The table lists this clonotype with a few counts. The chain links TRBV3-1 to TRBJ2-1; D is perhaps TRBD1 (5 bases). The CDR3 contains 14 residues. The V end lost 1 base, the J end lost 4 bases, and 8 bases lay between the germline ends. Germline V lookup: CDR1 LGHDT, CDR2 YNNKEL (reference sequence). The DNA for the CDR3 is TGTGCCAGCAGCCAAGTACAGGTTTACAATGAGCAGTTCTTC. Its translation is CASSQVQVYNEQFF.

The chain uses TRBV19 and TRBJ1-2, with a possible D match to TRBD1 (5 bases). Looked up from germline, CDR1 is LNHDA and CDR2 is SQIVND (reference sequence). The V end was cut by 5 bases, the J end by 0 bases, with 16 bases between. The CDR3 totals 16 residues. This CDR3 is CASSVPPGRANYGYTF. CDR3 in DNA: TGTGCCAGTAGTGTCCCTCCGGGACGGGCTAACTATGGCTACACCTTC.

Remarks on this clonotype: A much bigger clone sits one base away, suggesting this may be a read error. This chain connects TRBV18 to TRBJ2-3, with 7 nucleotides matching TRBD2. Germline V lookup: CDR1 KGHSH, CDR2 LQKENI. V was clipped by 2 bases and J by 0 bases; unmatched bases: 2. This CDR3 comprises 15 residues. CDR3 amino acids: CASSPTAGSTDTQYF. In nucleotides, the CDR3 is TGTGCCAGCTCACCAACAGCGGGGAGCACAGATACGCAGTATTTT.

This clonotype has ten or more counts. This chain connects TRBV20-1 to TRBJ2-7; 9 bases line up with TRBD2. Per germline, CDR1 DFQATT and CDR2 SNEGSKA (reference sequence). With V trimmed by 5 bases and J by 5 bases, 10 bases remained unmatched. CDR3 length equals 14 residues. The chain's CDR3 is CSAPLASGNNEQYF. DNA of the CDR3: TGCAGTGCTCCGCTTGCTAGCGGGAACAACGAGCAGTACTTC.

This clonotype came up many times. The V and J genes are TRBV28 and TRBJ2-1; D remains ambiguous. V was pared by 6 bases and J by 5 bases, with 11 bases between. Germline CDR1 MDHEN, CDR2 SYDVKM. The CDR3 has 13 amino acids. CDR3 loop: CASRYSFNNEQFF. The CDR3 nucleotides are TGTGCCAGCAGGTACAGTTTTAACAATGAGCAGTTCTTC.

This clonotype was picked up one time. In this CDR3 the conserved last residue, phenylalanine or tryptophan, is missing, so a read error is likely. V usage is TRBV28 and J usage is TRBJ2-7; TRBD1 is a possible D gene (6 bases). Germline-derived CDR1 and CDR2 are MDHEN and SYDVKM. V lost 3 bases and J lost 5, with 11 bases in between. The CDR3 has 13 amino acids. The CDR3 coding sequence is TGTGCCAGCAGTTTGGTACAGGGAAACGAGCAGTACTCC. It translates to CASSLVQGNEQYS.

This clonotype was seen many times. CDR3 sequence: CASSLGQGSGYTF. The CDR3 DNA is TGTGCCAGCAGCCTGGGACAGGGAAGTGGCTACACCTTC. The chain has TRBV3-1 and TRBJ1-2, with 9 positions matching TRBD1. V trimming: 4 bases; J trimming: 7 bases; junction bases outside the gene matches: 4. CDR1 is LGHDT and CDR2 is YNNKEL in the germline V gene (reference sequence). The length of the CDR3 is 13 residues.

CDR3 loop: CSARIGQDSGELFF. CDR3 bases: TGCAGTGCTAGAATAGGACAGGACAGCGGGGAGCTGTTTTTT. This chain uses TRBV20-1 with TRBJ2-2, with 7 bases fitting TRBD1. The trim removed 2 bases at V and 7 bases at J, leaving 7 bases unmatched. The CDR3 covers 14 residues. Per germline, CDR1 DFQATT and CDR2 SNEGSKA (reference sequence).

In this sample, this clonotype turned up a few times. The genes are TRBV18 and TRBJ2-1; TRBD1 matches at 8 bases. Germline loops: CDR1 KGHSH, CDR2 LQKENI. The CDR3 spans 17 residues. The ends lost 3 bases at V and 4 bases at J; junction bases unmatched: 11. The CDR3: CASSPPETGVVYNEQFF. CDR3 coding DNA: TGTGCCAGCTCACCGCCCGAGACAGGGGTAGTGTACAATGAGCAGTTCTTC. Full variable domain (rest looked up from reference TRBV18 and TRBJ2-1): NAGVMQNPRHLVRRRGQEARLRCSPMKGHSHVYWYRQLPEEGLKFMVYLQKENIIDESGMPKERFSAEFPKEGPSILRIQQVVRGDSAAYFCASSPPETGVVYNEQFFGPGTRLTVL.

This clonotype occurred many times. The chain is built from TRBV4-3 and TRBJ1-5; D is undetermined. In germline, CDR1 is LGHNA, CDR2 YSLEER. This CDR3 contains 15 residues. Trimming took off 5 bases at V and 3 bases at J, with 14 bases between the two ends. The CDR3: CASSSDVTNNQPQHF. The CDR3 nucleotides read TGCGCCAGCAGCAGCGACGTAACCAACAATCAGCCCCAGCATTTT.